This TCR beta chain was sequenced for a study of T cell clones after liver transplantation. At the level of the study: Post-transplant blood was tracked for graft-donor-reactive T cell clones identified in a pre-transplant mixed lymphocyte reaction. Tolerance: complete withdrawal held at least one year, liver enzymes staying within twice normal.

The method was immunoSEQ multiplex PCR; TCRdb's version includes in-frame clones alone and lacks a portion of them. The sample includes 50,000 or so clones, approximately 71% of them seen just once. The CDR3 extends over 14 amino acids. With 0 bases removed from V and 4 bases from J, the gap between germline ends came to 9 bases. The germline V gene encodes CDR1 SGDLS and CDR2 YYNGEE. This clone showed up just a few times. The antigen is not known. Broader study findings: Post-transplant time points were not standardized, so conclusions are preliminary.

The sequence was collected from a human patient who received a liver transplant. Among the T cells, some may be from the graft donor. The rearrangement links TRBV9 to TRBJ2-3; no firm D call. The specimen was CD4+ T cells from blood, collected approximately 54 months after liver transplant. CDR3 residues: CASSVGLPADTQYF. The CDR3 nucleotides read TGTGCCAGCAGCGTAGGGCTACCAGCAGATACGCAGTATTTT.